Presented here are 32 T cell receptor beta chains from one specimen sequenced in a study of T cells in localized non-small cell lung cancer. Clones were sequenced by immunoSEQ multiplex PCR, and TCRdb holds only the in-frame ones, with some missing. The sample has 30,000 to 35,000 clones; about nine tenths are singletons. Here the sequenced sample was peripheral blood, taken before any cancer treatment. These receptor sequences come from a woman between 35 and 75 years old with stage I lung adenocarcinoma.

The V call is TRBV5-1, the J call TRBJ1-2; tentative D call: TRBD1 (6 bases). Trimming left V 4 bases short and J 5 bases short, with 15 bases between. The CDR3 spans 14 residues. Germline assignment: CDR1 SGHRS and CDR2 YFSETQ. The CDR3 nucleotides are TGCGCCAGCAGCCCGGTCGAGCAGGGGTATGGCTACACCTTC. This encodes CASSPVEQGYGYTF.

V is TRBV6-1 and J is TRBJ2-7; 10 bases fit TRBD2. In germline, CDR1 is MNHNS, CDR2 SASEGT. The CDR3 is 15 residues long. V lost 2 bases, J lost 4 bases, and 5 bases stayed unmatched. The DNA of the CDR3 is TGTGCCAGCAGTGAATGGACTAGCGGTTCTTACGAGCAGTACTTC. This sequence encodes CASSEWTSGSYEQYF.

This rearrangement joins TRBV7-7 to TRBJ1-3, with D maybe TRBD1 (6 bases). V lost 5 bases and J 4 bases, leaving 9 bases between the germline ends. Germline CDR1 SSHAT, CDR2 FNYEAQ (reference sequence). The CDR3 consists of 13 residues. CDR3 sequence (DNA): TGTGCCAGCAGCCTGGGACAAGGAAACACCATATATTTT. Translation: CASSLGQGNTIYF.

CDR3 loop: CASTPEGVRQPQHF. CDR3 sequence (DNA): TGTGCCAGCACCCCGGAGGGGGTACGGCAGCCCCAGCATTTT. The V gene is TRBV2, the J gene TRBJ1-5, with D perhaps matching TRBD1 (6 bases). Trimming left V 7 bases short and J 7 bases short, with 17 bases between. The CDR3 extends over 14 amino acids. CDR1 SNHLY and CDR2 FYNNEI come from the germline V gene.

V is TRBV15 and J is TRBJ1-2; D possibly corresponds to TRBD1 (6 bases). The germline V and J ends were trimmed by 0 bases and 4 bases, with 15 bases remaining between them. The CDR3 length is 16 residues. The germline V gene encodes CDR1 LNHNV and CDR2 YYDKDF (reference sequence). As DNA, the CDR3 is TGTGCCACCAGCAGAGAGAGAGGGGGACAAGCCTATGGCTACACCTTC. This encodes CATSRERGGQAYGYTF.

This clone has just a few counts. The V gene is TRBV28, the J gene TRBJ2-7; the D call may be TRBD1 or TRBD2 (6 bases each). V gave up 6 bases and J gave up 7 bases, with 16 bases separating them. Germline CDR1 and CDR2: MDHEN and SYDVKM. The length of the CDR3 is 13 residues. CDR3 in DNA: TGTGCCAGCAGCATATCGGGGGCCTTTGAGCAGTACTTC. It codes for CASSISGAFEQYF. Based on the CDR3 plus reference TRBV28 and TRBJ2-7, the full variable domain is DVKVTQSSRYLVKRTGEKVFLECVQDMDHENMFWYRQDPGLGLRLIYFSYDVKMKEKGDIPEGYSVSREKKERFSLILESASTNQTSMYLCASSISGAFEQYFGPGTRLTVT.

The sample holds a few counts of this clone. This chain connects TRBV4-3 to TRBJ1-1; tentatively, D is TRBD1 (5 bases). Trimming removed 3 bases at V and 0 bases at J, with 20 bases between. Germline loops: CDR1 LGHNA, CDR2 YSLEER. This CDR3 is 18 amino acids long. CDR3 loop: CASSHNLKGRSMNTEAFF. CDR3 nucleotides: TGCGCCAGCAGCCATAATCTTAAGGGACGGTCCATGAACACTGAAGCTTTCTTT.

This clone showed up just once. V gene TRBV9 combines with J gene TRBJ2-3; either TRBD1 or TRBD2 may supply D (5 bases each). CDR1 is SGDLS and CDR2 is YYNGEE in the germline V gene. V was clipped by 2 bases and J by 0 bases, with 22 bases between them. The CDR3 sequence is 19 residues long. DNA for the CDR3: TGTGCCAGCAGCGTTCCGGGGCAGGGAATTCACTCTAGCACAGATACGCAGTATTTT. It encodes CASSVPGQGIHSSTDTQYF.

The chain is built from TRBV7-9 and TRBJ2-3; perhaps TRBD1 as D (5 bases). The CDR3 covers 13 residues. Germline assignment: CDR1 SEHNR and CDR2 FQNEAQ (reference sequence). The V and J ends lost 5 bases and 5 bases respectively, with 11 bases between them. CDR3 protein: CASSRTLGDTQYF. For the CDR3, the DNA is TGTGCCAGCAGCCGGACACTGGGAGATACGCAGTATTTT.

This clone was counted a single time. The chain is built from TRBV30 and TRBJ2-7, with 8 bases that match TRBD2. The ends lost 4 bases at V and 1 base at J; junction bases unmatched: 3. The CDR3 loop spans 13 amino acids. The germline gives CDR1 GTSNPN, CDR2 SVGIG (reference sequence). DNA of the CDR3: TGTGCCTGGACCAAGCGGGGGTCCTACGAGCAGTACTTC. Encoded protein: CAWTKRGSYEQYF.

This chain connects TRBV10-3 to TRBJ2-3; no reliable D call. Looked up from germline, CDR1 is ENHRY and CDR2 is SYGVKD. With 3 bases removed from V and 3 bases from J, the gap between germline ends came to 1 base. The CDR3 is 11 residues long. The chain's CDR3 is CAISDTDTQYF. CDR3 bases: TGTGCCATCAGTGATACAGATACGCAGTATTTT.

This clone was detected only once. The chain couples TRBV18 to TRBJ2-5, with D unclear. The germline V gene encodes CDR1 KGHSH and CDR2 LQKENI. V was shortened by 2 bases and J by 4 bases, with 14 bases between the two germline ends. The CDR3 is 15 residues long. The CDR3 is CASSPDLGSRETQYF. The CDR3 nucleotides read TGTGCCAGCTCACCAGATTTAGGGTCGCGAGAGACCCAGTACTTC.

This clone was observed a few times. The chain recombines TRBV5-1 with TRBJ2-7; 8 bases are a match to TRBD1. Per the germline V gene, CDR1 is SGHRS and CDR2 is YFSETQ. CDR3 length equals 14 residues. V dropped 1 base and J dropped 2; count of bases not matched to a gene: 2. DNA of the CDR3: TGCGCCAGCAGCTTGCGGGACAGGACCTACGAGCAGTACTTC. Amino acid sequence: CASSLRDRTYEQYF.

The chain couples TRBV2 to TRBJ1-5; D gene unclear. V was clipped by 2 bases and J by 4 bases, with 15 bases between them. Germline V lookup: CDR1 SNHLY, CDR2 FYNNEI. The CDR3 consists of 16 residues. The CDR3 bases are TGTGCCAGCAGTGAATCGCTGTCTATCCAGAATCAGCCCCAGCATTTT. Translated, it gives CASSESLSIQNQPQHF.

The chain carries TRBV18 and TRBJ2-5; 8 bases match TRBD1. V lost 3 bases, J lost 5 bases, and 5 bases stayed unmatched. The germline V gene has CDR1 KGHSH and CDR2 LQKENI. The CDR3 is 14 amino acids. The CDR3 sequence: CASSPDRAGETQYF. The CDR3 bases are TGTGCCAGCTCACCGGACAGGGCAGGGGAGACCCAGTACTTC.

A word on this clone: Other DNA sequences within the sample encode an identical CDR3. This sequence joins TRBV30 and TRBJ1-2; D unclear. The CDR3 has 14 residues. CDR1 GTSNPN and CDR2 SVGIG come from the germline V gene (reference sequence). Trimming took off 0 bases at V and 4 bases at J, with 12 bases between the two ends. The CDR3 DNA is TGTGCCTGGAGTGTAACCCCCCATTCCTATGGCTACACCTTC. Translating it yields CAWSVTPHSYGYTF.

The rearrangement uses TRBV4-1 and TRBJ2-6, with D perhaps TRBD1 or TRBD2 (5 bases each). CDR3 length: 20 amino acids. V gave up 3 bases and J gave up 0 bases, with 21 bases separating them. Germline values: CDR1 MGHRA, CDR2 YSYEKL. CDR3 in amino acids: CASSQSGTLGVNSGANVLTF. For the CDR3, the DNA is TGCGCCAGCAGCCAGTCCGGGACGTTGGGGGTTAACTCTGGGGCCAACGTCCTGACTTTC.

The chain uses TRBV5-1 and TRBJ1-2, with TRBD1 matching 12 bases. Germline trimming cut 4 bases from V and 3 bases from J; bases unmatched to any gene: 16. Looked up from germline, CDR1 is SGHRS and CDR2 is YFSETQ. The CDR3 is 19 amino acids. This chain's CDR3 is CASSLGGTGGISGDYGYTF. In nucleotides, the CDR3 is TGCGCCAGCAGCCTAGGCGGGACAGGGGGCATCTCCGGGGACTATGGCTACACCTTC.

The chain joins TRBV7-9 to TRBJ2-1; D call uncertain. The germline V and J ends were trimmed by 1 base and 8 bases, with 12 bases remaining between them. The CDR3 extends over 14 amino acids. Germline values: CDR1 SEHNR, CDR2 FQNEAQ (reference sequence). CDR3: CASSLDAARDEQFF. The CDR3 bases are TGTGCCAGCAGCTTAGACGCGGCTAGGGATGAGCAGTTCTTC.

The chain employs TRBV18 and TRBJ2-2, with 9 bases matching TRBD1. The CDR3 extends over 16 amino acids. The germline V gene encodes CDR1 KGHSH and CDR2 LQKENI. V lost 1 base, J lost 1 base, and 1 base stayed unmatched. The CDR3 region is CASSPLDRGNTGELFF. DNA for the CDR3: TGTGCCAGCTCACCACTGGACAGGGGGAACACCGGGGAGCTGTTTTTT.

The gene calls are TRBV6-5 and TRBJ2-7; 10 bases fit TRBD1. V trimming: 2 bases; J trimming: 3 bases; junction bases outside the gene matches: 7. CDR1 and CDR2 from the germline V gene are MNHEY and SVGAGI. CDR3 length equals 16 residues. CDR3 in amino acids: CASSYRGGQGGYEQYF. The CDR3 bases are TGTGCCAGCAGTTACAGGGGAGGACAGGGGGGCTACGAGCAGTACTTC.

V and J are TRBV5-5 and TRBJ1-5; the D gene is possibly TRBD1 (6 bases). Per the germline V gene, CDR1 is SGHKS and CDR2 is YYEKEE (reference sequence). This CDR3 is built from 16 residues. V lost 1 base and J 0 bases, leaving 11 bases between the germline ends. The CDR3 nucleotides read TGTGCCAGCAGCTTGACAGGGCCGTATAGCAATCAGCCCCAGCATTTT. Protein: CASSLTGPYSNQPQHF.

V usage is TRBV6-6 and J usage is TRBJ1-5; D is unclear. V dropped 7 bases and J dropped 4 bases, with 20 bases sitting between them. Per germline, CDR1 MNHNY and CDR2 SVGAGI (reference sequence). The CDR3 has 16 residues. CDR3 bases: TGTGCCAGCACCCTCCTCCCGGGATTTTTAAATCAGCCCCAGCATTTT. Translating gives CASTLLPGFLNQPQHF.

V and J are TRBV19 and TRBJ1-2, with no clear D. The CDR3 loop spans 15 amino acids. V was cut by 0 bases and J by 1 base, with 9 bases left in between. Germline V CDR1 and CDR2: LNHDA, SQIVND (reference sequence). The chain's CDR3 is CASSIEGSINYGYTF. CDR3 nucleotides: TGTGCCAGTAGTATAGAAGGGTCGATTAACTATGGCTACACCTTC.

This CDR3 reads CTATGGGGYTF. Written as DNA, the CDR3 is TGCACCGCAACAGGGGGCGGTGGCTACACCTTC. The rearrangement links TRBV20-1 to TRBJ1-2, with TRBD1 matching 9 bases. Germline CDR1 and CDR2: DFQATT and SNEGSKA (reference sequence). CDR3 length equals 11 residues.

A few counts support this clone. Other DNA variants within this sample encode the same CDR3. The CDR3 reads CASSLVRLNTEAFF. The DNA of the CDR3 is TGTGCCAGCAGCTTGGTCAGATTGAACACTGAAGCTTTCTTT. The V call is TRBV5-6, the J call TRBJ1-1; D gene uncertain. The germline V and J ends were trimmed by 0 bases and 0 bases, with 6 bases remaining between them. This CDR3 has 14 residues. Germline V gene data show CDR1 as SGHDT and CDR2 as YYEEEE.

This clone was recorded only once. CDR3 nucleotides: TGCGCCAGCAGTGAGTCGGGAGGGGGCGGGCAGCCCCAGCATTTT. It is translated as CASSESGGGGQPQHF. The chain links TRBV10-2 to TRBJ1-5; 7 bases fit TRBD1. Looked up from germline, CDR1 is WSHSY and CDR2 is SAAADI. This CDR3 is built from 15 residues. The junction had 6 bases not matched to a gene; V was cut back by 0 bases and J by 7 bases.

The chain combines TRBV7-3 with TRBJ2-5; TRBD2 matches 11 bases. Germline V gene sequence: CDR1 SGHTA, CDR2 FQGTGA. The length of the CDR3 is 15 residues. The V and J ends lost 6 bases and 5 bases, in that order; junction bases with no gene match: 8. CDR3 residues: CASSLAGGLRETQYF. The CDR3 region has the DNA TGTGCCAGCAGTTTAGCGGGGGGGCTCAGGGAGACCCAGTACTTC.

V gene TRBV9 combines with J gene TRBJ2-1; 8 bases are a match to TRBD1. The junction had 5 bases not matched to a gene; V was cut back by 1 base and J by 5 bases. CDR3 length equals 15 residues. Germline CDR1 SGDLS, CDR2 YYNGEE. The DNA for the CDR3 is TGTGCCAGCAGCGTAAGCCTACAGGGGGACAATGAGCAGTTCTTC. It specifies CASSVSLQGDNEQFF.

The chain recombines TRBV7-3 with TRBJ1-4, with a tentative D call TRBD1 (5 bases). V dropped 5 bases and J dropped 7 bases, with 11 bases sitting between them. The germline V gene has CDR1 SGHTA and CDR2 FQGTGA. This CDR3 contains 13 residues. The CDR3 reads CASSQGVGEKLFF. The CDR3 bases are TGTGCCAGCAGCCAGGGTGTGGGTGAAAAACTGTTTTTT. Complete variable domain (other parts from reference TRBV7-3 and TRBJ1-4): GAGVSQTPSNKVTEKGKYVELRCDPISGHTALYWYRQSLGQGPEFLIYFQGTGAADDSGLPNDRFFAVRPEGSVSTLKIQRTERGDSAVYLCASSQGVGEKLFFGSGTQLSVL.

This chain joins TRBV16 and TRBJ1-1; TRBD1 is a possible D gene (5 bases). V was shortened by 0 bases and J by 10 bases, with 18 bases between the two germline ends. The CDR3 spans 15 residues. Germline values: CDR1 KGHSY, CDR2 FQNENV. This chain's CDR3 is CASSQSSPGTGIAFF. The CDR3 coding sequence is TGTGCCAGCAGCCAATCGTCCCCGGGGACTGGTATAGCTTTCTTT.

The chain combines TRBV29-1 with TRBJ1-1; possible D gene TRBD1, 6 bases. Deletions cut 6 bases from V and 1 base from J, with 9 bases between. Looked up from germline, CDR1 is SQVTM and CDR2 is ANQGSEA. The CDR3 has 12 residues. This CDR3 is CSVRGGNTEAFF. For the CDR3, the DNA is TGCAGCGTCCGAGGGGGGAACACTGAAGCTTTCTTT.